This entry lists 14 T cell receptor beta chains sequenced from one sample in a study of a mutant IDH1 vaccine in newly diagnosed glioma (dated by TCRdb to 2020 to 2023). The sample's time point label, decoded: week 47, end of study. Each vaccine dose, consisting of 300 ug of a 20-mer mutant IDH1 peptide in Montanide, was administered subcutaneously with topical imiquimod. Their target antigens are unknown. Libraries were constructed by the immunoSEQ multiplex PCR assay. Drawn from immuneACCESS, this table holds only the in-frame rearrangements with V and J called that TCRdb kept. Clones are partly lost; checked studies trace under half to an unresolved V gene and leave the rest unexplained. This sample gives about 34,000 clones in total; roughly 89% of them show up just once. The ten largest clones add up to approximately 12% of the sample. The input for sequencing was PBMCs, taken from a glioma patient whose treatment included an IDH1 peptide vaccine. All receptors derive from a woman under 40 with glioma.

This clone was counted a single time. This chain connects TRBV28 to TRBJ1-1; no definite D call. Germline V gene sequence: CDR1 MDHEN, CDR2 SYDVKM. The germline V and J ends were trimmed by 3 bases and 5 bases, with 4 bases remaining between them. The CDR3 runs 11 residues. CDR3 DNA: TGTGCCAGCAGTTTCGGGACTGAAGCTTTCTTT. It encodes CASSFGTEAFF. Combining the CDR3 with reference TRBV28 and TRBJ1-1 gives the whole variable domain DVKVTQSSRYLVKRTGEKVFLECVQDMDHENMFWYRQDPGLGLRLIYFSYDVKMKEKGDIPEGYSVSREKKERFSLILESASTNQTSMYLCASSFGTEAFFGQGTRLTVV.

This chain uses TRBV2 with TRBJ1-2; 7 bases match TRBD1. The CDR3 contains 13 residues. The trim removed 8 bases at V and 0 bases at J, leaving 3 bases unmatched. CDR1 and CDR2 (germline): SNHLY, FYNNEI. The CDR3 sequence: CASGDSPNYGYTF. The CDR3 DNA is TGTGCCAGCGGGGACAGCCCTAACTATGGCTACACCTTC.

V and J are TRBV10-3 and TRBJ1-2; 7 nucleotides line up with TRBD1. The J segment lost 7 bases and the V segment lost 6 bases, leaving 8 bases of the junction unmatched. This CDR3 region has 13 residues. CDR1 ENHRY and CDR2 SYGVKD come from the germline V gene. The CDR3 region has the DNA TGTGCCATCAGCCCTGACAGGGTCGGTGGCTACACCTTC. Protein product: CAISPDRVGGYTF.

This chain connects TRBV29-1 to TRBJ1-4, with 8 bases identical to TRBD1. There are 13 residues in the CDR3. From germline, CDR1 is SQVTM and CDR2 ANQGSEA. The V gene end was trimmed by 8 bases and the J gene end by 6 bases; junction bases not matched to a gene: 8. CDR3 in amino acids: CSCQQGGHEKLFF. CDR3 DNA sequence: TGCAGCTGTCAACAGGGGGGGCATGAAAAACTGTTTTTT.

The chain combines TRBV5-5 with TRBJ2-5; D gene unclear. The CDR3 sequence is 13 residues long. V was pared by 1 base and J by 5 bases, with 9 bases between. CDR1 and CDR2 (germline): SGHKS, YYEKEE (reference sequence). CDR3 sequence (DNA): TGTGCCAGCAGCTTGTATGGGCGGGAGACCCAGTACTTC. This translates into CASSLYGRETQYF.

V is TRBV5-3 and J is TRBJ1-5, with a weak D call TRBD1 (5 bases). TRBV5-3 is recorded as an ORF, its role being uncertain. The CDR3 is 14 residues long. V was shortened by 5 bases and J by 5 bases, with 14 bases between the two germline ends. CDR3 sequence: CARRSRDGDQPQHF. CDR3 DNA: TGTGCCAGAAGATCCCGGGACGGCGATCAGCCCCAGCATTTT.

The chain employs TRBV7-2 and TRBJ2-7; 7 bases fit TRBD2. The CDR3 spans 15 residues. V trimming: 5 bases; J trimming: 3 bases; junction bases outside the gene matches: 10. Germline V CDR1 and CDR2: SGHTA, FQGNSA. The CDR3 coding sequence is TGTGCCAGCAGCGCCCTCAGGACTAGAGGCTACGAGCAGTACTTC. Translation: CASSALRTRGYEQYF.

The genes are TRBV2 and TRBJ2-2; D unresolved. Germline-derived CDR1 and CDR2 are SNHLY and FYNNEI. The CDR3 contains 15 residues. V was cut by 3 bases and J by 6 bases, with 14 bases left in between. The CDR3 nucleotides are TGTGCCAGCAGTGAGACGTGGGGATGGCCCGGGGAGCTGTTTTTT. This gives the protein CASSETWGWPGELFF. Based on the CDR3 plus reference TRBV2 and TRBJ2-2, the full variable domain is EPEVTQTPSHQVTQMGQEVILRCVPISNHLYFYWYRQILGQKVEFLVSFYNNEISEKSEIFDDQFSVERPDGSNFTLKIRSTKLEDSAMYFCASSETWGWPGELFFGEGSRLTVL.

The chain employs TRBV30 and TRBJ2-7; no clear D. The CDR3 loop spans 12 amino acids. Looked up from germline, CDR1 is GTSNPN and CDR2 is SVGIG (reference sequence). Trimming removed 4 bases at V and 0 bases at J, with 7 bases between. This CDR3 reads CAWNLASYEQYF. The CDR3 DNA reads TGTGCCTGGAACCTCGCCTCCTACGAGCAGTACTTC. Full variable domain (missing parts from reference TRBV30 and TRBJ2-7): SQTIHQWPATLVQPVGSPLSLECTVEGTSNPNLYWYRQAAGRGLQLLFYSVGIGQISSEVPQNLSASRPQDRQFILSSKKLLLSDSGFYLCAWNLASYEQYFGPGTRLTVT.

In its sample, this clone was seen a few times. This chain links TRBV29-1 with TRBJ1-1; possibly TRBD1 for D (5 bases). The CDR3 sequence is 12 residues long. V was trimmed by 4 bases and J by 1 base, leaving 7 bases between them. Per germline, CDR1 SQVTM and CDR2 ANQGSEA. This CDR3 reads CSVGQGNTEAFF. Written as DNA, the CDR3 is TGCAGCGTTGGCCAGGGGAACACTGAAGCTTTCTTT.

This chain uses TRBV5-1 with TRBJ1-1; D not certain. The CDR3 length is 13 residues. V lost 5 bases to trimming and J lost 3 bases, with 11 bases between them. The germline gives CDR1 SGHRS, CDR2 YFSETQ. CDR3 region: CASRGLGDTEAFF. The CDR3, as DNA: TGCGCCAGCAGGGGTCTCGGAGACACTGAAGCTTTCTTT.

CDR3 residues: CASSQDPPQDWPNEQFF. The CDR3 nucleotides are TGTGCCAGCAGCCAAGATCCTCCCCAGGACTGGCCCAATGAGCAGTTCTTC. V gene TRBV4-2 combines with J gene TRBJ2-1; D may be TRBD2 (5 bases). V was trimmed by 0 bases and J by 6 bases, leaving 18 bases between them. The CDR3 is 17 residues long. The V gene's germline CDR1 is LGHNA and CDR2 YNFKEQ.

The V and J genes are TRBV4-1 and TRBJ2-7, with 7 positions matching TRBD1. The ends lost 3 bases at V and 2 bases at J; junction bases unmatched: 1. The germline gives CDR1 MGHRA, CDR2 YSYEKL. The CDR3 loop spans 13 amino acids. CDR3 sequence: CASSQGQPYEQYF. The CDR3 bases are TGCGCCAGCAGCCAGGGACAGCCCTACGAGCAGTACTTC.

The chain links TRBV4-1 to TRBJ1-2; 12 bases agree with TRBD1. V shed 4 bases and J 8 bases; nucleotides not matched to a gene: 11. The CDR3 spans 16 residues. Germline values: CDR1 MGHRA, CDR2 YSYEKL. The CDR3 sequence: CASSPGTGGAVRGYTF. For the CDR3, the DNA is TGCGCCAGCAGCCCCGGGACAGGGGGCGCGGTAAGGGGCTACACCTTC.